This T cell receptor beta chain was profiled in a study of blood T cells in healthy people across ages. General study points: Since the PBMCs were unsorted, naive and antigen-experienced cells could not be conclusively compared. A roughly linear fall in TCR beta diversity per million T cells was seen with increasing age. More naive CD4+ cells and higher diversity marked long-lived donors relative to aged donors.

A sample-barcoded 5' primer and a J-beta primer mix were used in a second PCR of roughly 7 to 11 cycles. Carrying 12 random nucleotides, a template-switch adaptor labeled each individual cDNA molecule. TCRdb independently ran MiXCR on the 5' RACE reads; one entry per CDR3 protein. The sample includes about 1.8 million distinct CDR3 sequences, roughly 52% seen only once; the top ten take around 2.1%. Comments on this clonotype: No antigen is known for it.

The sequenced sample was blood. The receptor was derived from a woman aged 40 to 49 in good health.

As DNA, the CDR3 is TGTGCCAGCAGCCAAGATGAGCGGGGGAAATCCCGGGCCAAAAACATTCAGTACTTC. It yields the protein CASSQDERGKSRAKNIQYF. The rearrangement links TRBV4-2 to TRBJ2-4, with 8 nucleotides matching TRBD2. The CDR3 is 19 residues long. The germline V gene encodes CDR1 LGHNA and CDR2 YNFKEQ. V lost 0 bases, J lost 1 base, and 11 bases stayed unmatched.